This T cell receptor (beta chain) was identified during a study of shared clonotypes between healthy human individuals. This clone appeared once. Its target is not known. TCRdb's table, derived via immunoSEQ multiplex PCR, lists solely in-frame clones and lacks some. Of some 120,000 clones in the sample, under 70% are singletons; the top ten hold 24%. Whole-study results and caveats: When naive CD4 clonotypes were compared across a few donors, approximately 4.9% were shared. In general, naive subsets displayed greater estimated richness than memory subsets did.

V was cut by 2 bases and J by 0 bases, with 0 bases left in between. Germline CDR1 and CDR2: MNHEY and SMNVEV (reference sequence). The length of the CDR3 is 12 residues. This TCR was sampled from a woman aged 25 to 39 in good health. The sample comprised memory CD8+ T cells sorted from blood. Subset given: CD45RO+ cells pooled with CCR7-negative TemRA cells. The genes are TRBV27 and TRBJ2-3; D ambiguous. This CDR3 reads CASSLSTDTQYF. The DNA for the CDR3 is TGTGCCAGCAGTTTAAGCACAGATACGCAGTATTTT.